Following are 30 T cell receptor beta chains from one sample sequenced in a study of T cell responses to AZD1222 COVID-19 vaccine. Assay: immunoSEQ multiplex PCR; the TCRdb copy retains only in-frame clones and omits some. The repertoire holds approximately 110,000 clones, with approximately 92% as singletons. Source: peripheral blood, taken 28 days after the second AZD1222 dose. These receptors all come from an adult who received the AZD1222 COVID-19 vaccine.

The gene calls are TRBV27 and TRBJ1-5; D gene uncertain. V gave up 5 bases and J gave up 5 bases, with 10 bases separating them. CDR3 length: 13 amino acids. The V gene's germline CDR1 is MNHEY and CDR2 SMNVEV (reference sequence). CDR3 coding DNA: TGTGCCAGCAGTCGCGGTCTCTATCAGCCCCAGCATTTT. Amino acid sequence: CASSRGLYQPQHF.

The V gene is TRBV5-4, the J gene TRBJ2-1, with 7 bases fitting TRBD2. The germline CDR1 and CDR2 sequences are SGHNT and YYREEE (reference sequence). This CDR3 spans 15 amino acids. V lost 2 bases and J lost 4; bases outside the gene matches: 6. The CDR3 region has the DNA TGTGCCAGCAGCTTCGTAGCGGGTTCTTACAATGAGCAGTTCTTC. This gives the protein CASSFVAGSYNEQFF. The full variable domain, completed using reference TRBV5-4 and TRBJ2-1, is ETGVTQSPTHLIKTRGQQVTLRCSSQSGHNTVSWYQQALGQGPQFIFQYYREEENGRGNFPPRFSGLQFPNYSSELNVNALELDDSALYLCASSFVAGSYNEQFFGPGTRLTVL.

This chain joins TRBV7-6 and TRBJ1-1, with 7 bases identical to TRBD1. The germline CDR1 and CDR2 sequences are SGHVS and FNYEAQ. There are 15 residues in the CDR3. Trimming at V came to 5 bases and at J to 4 bases, leaving 10 bases not matched to a gene. The CDR3 bases are TGTGCCAGCAGCAGAAAGGGGGACAGAACCACTGAAGCTTTCTTT. It is translated as CASSRKGDRTTEAFF.

In this sample, this clone turned up once. The V and J genes are TRBV10-3 and TRBJ2-7; D ambiguous. The germline V and J ends were trimmed by 0 bases and 6 bases, with 15 bases remaining between them. There are 15 residues in the CDR3. The germline V gene encodes CDR1 ENHRY and CDR2 SYGVKD. The CDR3 protein is CAISESPTFDSEQYF. CDR3 nucleotide sequence: TGTGCCATCAGTGAGTCCCCGACCTTCGATTCCGAGCAGTACTTC.

The genes are TRBV10-3 and TRBJ1-4; 9 bases agree with TRBD1. The trim removed 2 bases at V and 2 bases at J, leaving 3 bases unmatched. CDR3 length: 16 amino acids. Germline CDR1 ENHRY, CDR2 SYGVKD. The CDR3 nucleotides read TGTGCCATCAGTGAGACAGGGGGCTTTACTAATGAAAAACTGTTTTTT. Protein product: CAISETGGFTNEKLFF.

In its sample, this clone was seen once. The rearrangement uses TRBV7-8 and TRBJ1-5, with 7 positions matching TRBD1. CDR1 is SGHVS, CDR2 FQNEAQ, per germline. There are 15 residues in the CDR3. J was trimmed by 7 bases and V by 0 bases; bases with no gene match: 6. CDR3: CASSLARQGSQPQHF. The CDR3 nucleotides read TGTGCCAGCAGCTTAGCTAGACAGGGCAGCCAGCCCCAGCATTTT.

The chain joins TRBV19 to TRBJ2-3; D is unclear. Trimming pared 2 bases from V and 0 bases from J, leaving 9 bases between. Germline CDR1 and CDR2: LNHDA and SQIVND (reference sequence). The CDR3 has 15 residues. For the CDR3, the DNA is TGTGCCAGTAGTATAATGGGGATAAGCACAGATACGCAGTATTTT. Translated, it gives CASSIMGISTDTQYF.

The chain is built from TRBV5-8 and TRBJ2-7; D is unclear. This CDR3 spans 11 amino acids. The germline gives CDR1 SGHTS, CDR2 YDEGEE. V shed 4 bases and J shed 6 bases, with 8 bases lying between them. CDR3 sequence: CASSRVFEQYF. CDR3 nucleotide sequence: TGTGCCAGCAGCCGTGTGTTCGAGCAGTACTTC.

The chain links TRBV5-1 to TRBJ1-1, with TRBD1 as a possible D gene (6 bases). V was clipped by 3 bases and J by 7 bases, with 10 bases between them. CDR1 is SGHRS, CDR2 YFSETQ, per germline. There are 12 residues in the CDR3. The CDR3 loop reads CASSWAGHEAFF. The CDR3 region has the DNA TGCGCCAGCAGCTGGGCGGGACATGAAGCTTTCTTT.

The chain recombines TRBV5-1 with TRBJ2-7, with 10 positions matching TRBD2. Losses at the gene ends were 5 bases for V and 2 bases for J; bases not matched to a gene: 4. Germline V lookup: CDR1 SGHRS, CDR2 YFSETQ. The CDR3 is 14 amino acids. The CDR3 loop reads CASRVTSGTYEQYF. CDR3 in DNA: TGCGCCAGCAGGGTTACTAGCGGGACCTACGAGCAGTACTTC.

The DNA for the CDR3 is TGTGCCAGCAGCTCGACAGGGGGAGGTGAAAAACTGTTTTTT. It codes for CASSSTGGGEKLFF. The chain joins TRBV3-1 (or the pseudogene TRBV3-2) to TRBJ1-4; 9 bases fit TRBD1. Trimming took 5 bases from V and 7 from J; bases not matched to a gene: 5. CDR3 length: 14 amino acids. The V gene's germline CDR1 is LGHDT and CDR2 YNNKEL (reference sequence).

V and J are TRBV7-3 and TRBJ2-1; TRBD2 aligns across 10 bases. V dropped 1 base and J dropped 10; count of bases not matched to a gene: 7. Germline CDR1 and CDR2: SGHTA and FQGTGA. CDR3 size: 15 residues. This chain's CDR3 is CASSLIPLGLAEQFF. The CDR3 DNA reads TGTGCCAGCAGCTTAATCCCACTGGGACTAGCGGAGCAGTTCTTC.

The chain couples TRBV6-6 to TRBJ2-1; D perhaps matches TRBD2 (5 bases). The CDR3 spans 15 residues. Between the trimmed V and J ends, which lost 5 bases and 3 bases, there was a span of 14 bases. Germline V gene data show CDR1 as MNHNY and CDR2 as SVGAGI (reference sequence). The CDR3 nucleotides are TGTGCCAGCAGTCGATCATGGGCGGGCTACAATGAGCAGTTCTTC. Its translation: CASSRSWAGYNEQFF.

The genes are TRBV7-3 and TRBJ2-5, with D hard to call. V lost 1 base, J lost 1 base, and 10 bases lay in between. Germline V lookup: CDR1 SGHTA, CDR2 FQGTGA. The length of the CDR3 is 15 residues. CDR3 DNA: TGTGCCAGCAGCTTAATGGGCCTCCTCCAAGAGACCCAGTACTTC. It is translated as CASSLMGLLQETQYF.

The chain couples TRBV19 to TRBJ1-1; D unclear. The CDR3 is made up of 15 amino acids. The V end was cut by 5 bases, the J end by 1 base, with 14 bases between. Germline V gives CDR1 LNHDA, CDR2 SQIVND (reference sequence). CDR3 residues: CASSPSGWTNTEAFF. As DNA, the CDR3 is TGTGCCAGTAGTCCTTCTGGTTGGACGAACACTGAAGCTTTCTTT.

In DNA, the CDR3 is TGTGCCAGCAGCTTAGGGACAGGCCCCCCCCATGAGCAGTTCTTC. Translation gives CASSLGTGPPHEQFF. This chain links TRBV7-8 with TRBJ2-1; 7 bases are shared with TRBD1. V gave up 1 base and J gave up 8 bases; unmatched junction bases: 8. This CDR3 comprises 15 residues. In germline, CDR1 is SGHVS, CDR2 FQNEAQ.

The genes are TRBV19 and TRBJ2-2, with D maybe TRBD1 (5 bases). This CDR3 has 13 residues. The V end was cut by 2 bases, the J end by 7 bases, with 8 bases between. Germline CDR1 reads LNHDA; CDR2 reads SQIVND (reference sequence). The DNA of the CDR3 is TGTGCCAGTAGTATACCAGGGATCGGGGAGCTGTTTTTT. It specifies CASSIPGIGELFF.

The chain links TRBV7-9 to TRBJ2-7; TRBD1 matches at 7 bases. The ends lost 5 bases at V and 3 bases at J; junction bases unmatched: 7. The germline V gene has CDR1 SEHNR and CDR2 FQNEAQ (reference sequence). The CDR3 has 14 residues. CDR3 loop: CASSPPGTVYEQYF. CDR3 bases: TGTGCCAGCAGCCCCCCCGGGACAGTCTACGAGCAGTACTTC.

The chain uses TRBV24-1 and TRBJ1-4, with unresolved D. CDR1 is KGHDR, CDR2 SFDVKD, per germline. CDR3 length equals 14 residues. V was cut by 6 bases and J by 3 bases, with 10 bases left in between. CDR3 bases: TGTGCCACCAGTTCCGGGAGTCCTAATGAAAAACTGTTTTTT. Its translation: CATSSGSPNEKLFF.

The V gene is TRBV11-2, the J gene TRBJ1-2, with D uncertain. Germline lookup yields CDR1 SGHAT and CDR2 FQNNGV. The V gene lost 5 bases and the J gene lost 13 bases, with 14 bases spanning the gap. The CDR3 runs 11 residues. The CDR3 loop is CASSPGLRFTF. The CDR3 DNA reads as TGTGCCAGCAGCCCAGGACTCCGGTTCACCTTC.

The chain recombines TRBV5-1 with TRBJ2-1; TRBD2 aligns across 11 bases. Looked up from germline, CDR1 is SGHRS and CDR2 is YFSETQ. Trimming cost V 5 bases and J 7 bases; bases outside gene matches: 8. The CDR3 is 15 residues long. CDR3: CASRPELAGVNEQFF. The DNA of the CDR3 is TGCGCCAGCAGGCCCGAACTAGCGGGAGTAAATGAGCAGTTCTTC.

In DNA, the CDR3 is TGTGCCAGCAGCTTAAGAGGGGAACCCTCCTACGAGCAGTACTTC. Translation gives CASSLRGEPSYEQYF. The V and J genes are TRBV7-3 and TRBJ2-7; D may be TRBD1 or TRBD2 (5 bases each). The CDR3 has 15 amino acids. V lost 1 base and J lost 0, with 10 bases in between. Looked up from germline, CDR1 is SGHTA and CDR2 is FQGTGA.

The chain joins TRBV7-2 to TRBJ1-1; no clear D gene. This CDR3 is 14 amino acids long. V was shortened by 1 base and J by 6 bases, with 12 bases between the two germline ends. Germline V CDR1 and CDR2: SGHTA, FQGNSA. CDR3 nucleotide sequence: TGTGCCAGCAGCTTAGGTCCTTCGGCCCCTGAAGCTTTCTTT. Encoded protein: CASSLGPSAPEAFF.

V and J are TRBV6-1 and TRBJ1-4; a weak D match, TRBD1 (6 bases). The CDR3 is 15 amino acids. V lost 0 bases to trimming and J lost 5 bases, with 10 bases between them. CDR1 MNHNS and CDR2 SASEGT come from the germline V gene. For the CDR3, the DNA is TGTGCCAGCAGTGAAGCAGCAGGGGAGAATGAAAAACTGTTTTTT. Translating gives CASSEAAGENEKLFF.

The chain joins TRBV10-3 to TRBJ2-3; unclear D gene. V dropped 0 bases and J dropped 0 bases, with 10 bases sitting between them. CDR1 and CDR2 from the germline V gene are ENHRY and SYGVKD. The CDR3 length is 16 residues. As DNA, the CDR3 is TGTGCCATCAGTGAGTCGAAAGCCGCTAGCACAGATACGCAGTATTTT. This codes for CAISESKAASTDTQYF.

The CDR3 region has the DNA TGCAGCGTTGGGACAGGGGGGAGGGAGACCCAGTACTTC. Its protein is CSVGTGGRETQYF. The J gene is TRBJ2-5, the V gene TRBV29-1; TRBD1 agrees at 10 bases. V lost 4 bases and J lost 5; bases outside the gene matches: 4. The CDR3 sequence is 13 residues long. The V gene's germline CDR1 is SQVTM and CDR2 ANQGSEA.

The CDR3 here is CASSVSGGVTEAFF. CDR3 nucleotides: TGTGCCAGCAGCGTATCAGGGGGAGTCACTGAAGCTTTCTTT. The V gene is TRBV9, the J gene TRBJ1-1; 7 bases are shared with TRBD1. J was trimmed by 4 bases and V by 1 base; bases with no gene match: 4. The V gene's germline CDR1 is SGDLS and CDR2 YYNGEE. CDR3 length: 14 amino acids.

This chain joins TRBV4-2 and TRBJ2-3; TRBD1 is a possible D gene (6 bases). The V end lost 0 bases, the J end lost 6 bases, and 13 bases lay between the germline ends. CDR1 and CDR2 from the germline V gene are LGHNA and YNFKEQ. The length of the CDR3 is 15 residues. CDR3 nucleotide sequence: TGTGCCAGCAGCCAAGATTACGGACAGATGGATACGCAGTATTTT. Protein product: CASSQDYGQMDTQYF.

V and J are TRBV11-2 and TRBJ2-1; TRBD1 matches 8 bases. Trimming at V came to 1 base and at J to 9 bases, leaving 8 bases not matched to a gene. The germline gives CDR1 SGHAT, CDR2 FQNNGV. The CDR3 totals 15 residues. CDR3 loop: CASSLVTGGRGEQFF. The DNA for the CDR3 is TGTGCCAGCAGCTTAGTAACAGGGGGTCGGGGTGAGCAGTTCTTC.

The rearrangement joins TRBV14 to TRBJ1-1; 10 bases match TRBD1. Germline values: CDR1 SGHDN, CDR2 FVKESK. Unmatched junction bases numbered 6, after V lost 2 bases and J lost 6 bases. This CDR3 contains 15 residues. The CDR3 nucleotides are TGTGCCAGCAGCCAAACCAAGGGGACAGGGGCTGAAGCTTTCTTT. This translates into CASSQTKGTGAEAFF.